This entry lists 16 T cell receptor beta chains sequenced from one sample in a study of T cell changes during pregnancy in multiple sclerosis. Clones were sequenced by immunoSEQ multiplex PCR, and TCRdb holds only the in-frame ones, with some missing. The repertoire consists of approximately 71,000 clones, with approximately 92% occurring once and the leading ten covering roughly 1.2%. The specimen comprised peripheral blood, sampled in the third trimester of pregnancy. These receptors were obtained from a female donor with multiple sclerosis, enrolled in a pregnancy study.

V is TRBV7-6 and J is TRBJ1-6; TRBD1 is a possible D gene (6 bases). The germline V gene encodes CDR1 SGHVS and CDR2 FNYEAQ. V was pared by 1 base and J by 5 bases, with 6 bases between. This CDR3 is 14 amino acids long. The CDR3 sequence: CASSLDRDNSPLHF. CDR3 DNA sequence: TGTGCCAGCAGCTTAGACAGGGATAATTCACCCCTCCACTTT.

V is TRBV10-1 and J is TRBJ2-5, with 9 bases matching TRBD2. V shed 4 bases and J 5 bases; nucleotides not matched to a gene: 8. CDR1 is WNHNN and CDR2 is SYGVQD in the germline V gene (reference sequence). The CDR3 contains 15 residues. The CDR3 region is CASSAAGGGEETQYF. DNA for the CDR3: TGCGCCAGCAGTGCAGCGGGAGGAGGTGAGGAGACCCAGTACTTC.

This rearrangement joins TRBV7-3 to TRBJ2-1, with D possibly matching TRBD2 (6 bases). Germline CDR1 SGHTA, CDR2 FQGTGA. CDR3 length equals 15 residues. The ends were cut back, 3 bases at V and 3 bases at J, with 12 bases in the middle. Here the CDR3 DNA reads TGTGCCAGCAGCTTGGGAGCGGGTCTCTACAATGAGCAGTTCTTC. Encoded protein: CASSLGAGLYNEQFF.

This chain connects TRBV6-5 to TRBJ1-2, with 9 positions matching TRBD1. J gave up 2 bases and V 5 bases, and 6 bases lay outside the gene matches. Germline lookup yields CDR1 MNHEY and CDR2 SVGAGI. The CDR3 covers 15 residues. This CDR3 is CASSPITGGNYGYTF. CDR3 DNA sequence: TGTGCCAGCAGTCCCATTACAGGGGGCAACTATGGCTACACCTTC.

This rearrangement joins TRBV28 to TRBJ1-5; 7 bases line up with TRBD1. After removal of 6 bases from V and 0 bases from J, the junction contained 2 bases not matched to a gene. The CDR3 extends over 14 amino acids. Germline V gene data show CDR1 as MDHEN and CDR2 as SYDVKM. This CDR3 is CASRGQFSNQPQHF. The CDR3 region has the DNA TGTGCCAGCAGGGGACAGTTTAGCAATCAGCCCCAGCATTTT.

This chain connects TRBV30 to TRBJ2-7, with 11 bases identical to TRBD1. CDR1 and CDR2 from the germline V gene are GTSNPN and SVGIG (reference sequence). CDR3 length: 14 residues. Trimming at V came to 3 bases and at J to 3 bases, leaving 4 bases not matched to a gene. This chain's CDR3 is CAWRDRGLFYEQYF. The DNA of the CDR3 is TGTGCCTGGAGGGACAGGGGGCTGTTCTACGAGCAGTACTTC.

The chain employs TRBV29-1 and TRBJ1-1; D is uncertain. Per the germline V gene, CDR1 is SQVTM and CDR2 is ANQGSEA. The germline V and J ends were trimmed by 4 bases and 6 bases, with 6 bases remaining between them. The CDR3 length is 10 residues. This CDR3 reads CSVVLPEAFF. The CDR3 DNA reads TGCAGCGTTGTACTCCCTGAAGCTTTCTTT.

This clone was observed a handful of times. The chain combines TRBV4-1 with TRBJ1-1, with D maybe TRBD1 (5 bases). The CDR3 extends over 14 amino acids. Trimming took 6 bases from V and 5 from J, leaving 16 bases between them. CDR1 and CDR2 from the germline V gene are MGHRA and YSYEKL. The DNA of the CDR3 is TGCGCCAGCAGGCAACTAGGGGTGTTAACTGAAGCTTTCTTT. Protein: CASRQLGVLTEAFF.

The chain carries TRBV30 and TRBJ2-1; 7 bases fit TRBD2. Germline CDR1 GTSNPN, CDR2 SVGIG (reference sequence). The CDR3 extends over 15 amino acids. V shed 0 bases, J shed 9 bases, and the junction held 11 bases outside the gene matches. The CDR3 loop reads CAWSVGGRALGEQFF. The CDR3 nucleotides read TGTGCCTGGAGTGTTGGAGGGAGGGCGCTGGGTGAGCAGTTCTTC.

The J gene is TRBJ2-1, the V gene TRBV21-1; TRBD2, the table's D call, was not compared with the DNA. TRBV21-1 is a pseudogene. This CDR3 region has 16 residues. The CDR3 sequence is CASSKGSQRGDHEQFF. The CDR3 coding sequence is TGTGCCAGCAGCAAAGGTTCCCAGCGGGGGGACCATGAGCAGTTCTTC.

The chain employs TRBV6-5 and TRBJ2-7, with TRBD1 matching over 7 bases. V lost 0 bases to trimming and J lost 5 bases; unmatched junction nucleotides: 10. The CDR3 length is 16 residues. Germline CDR1 reads MNHEY; CDR2 reads SVGAGI. The DNA for the CDR3 is TGTGCCAGCAGTTACTCGGGGCAAGGGGGCTACGACGAGCAGTACTTC. Amino acid sequence: CASSYSGQGGYDEQYF.

CDR3 nucleotide sequence: TGTGCCAGCAGTGCCCAGGGACTAGCGGGAGGGAGCGAGCAGTACTTC. Protein sequence: CASSAQGLAGGSEQYF. This chain connects TRBV2 to TRBJ2-7; 16 positions agree with TRBD2. The CDR3 consists of 16 residues. Trimming removed 4 bases from V and 6 bases from J; junction bases left unmatched: 6. Germline-derived CDR1 and CDR2 are SNHLY and FYNNEI.

This clone has more than one count but fewer than ten. J is TRBJ1-5 and V is TRBV7-9; possibly TRBD1 for D (6 bases). The ends were cut back, 3 bases at V and 1 base at J, with 7 bases in the middle. Germline CDR1 and CDR2: SEHNR and FQNEAQ (reference sequence). The CDR3 extends over 14 amino acids. This CDR3 reads CASSFQGSNQPQHF. For the CDR3, the DNA is TGTGCCAGCAGCTTCCAGGGGAGCAATCAGCCCCAGCATTTT.

V usage is TRBV28 and J usage is TRBJ2-7, with a tentative D call TRBD2 (7 bases). Germline CDR1 and CDR2: MDHEN and SYDVKM. V lost 7 bases and J 0 bases, leaving 19 bases between the germline ends. There are 16 residues in the CDR3. Here the CDR3 reads CASKTGSGKGSYEQYF. The DNA for the CDR3 is TGTGCCAGCAAGACAGGCAGCGGGAAGGGCTCCTACGAGCAGTACTTC.

The gene calls are TRBV7-2 and TRBJ2-3; 12 bases fit TRBD2. V was pared by 4 bases and J by 2 bases, with 7 bases of the junction left unmatched. Germline V gene lookup returns CDR1 SGHTA and CDR2 FQGNSA. This CDR3 has 17 amino acids. The CDR3 DNA reads as TGTGCCAGCAGCTCCCCTCTAGCGGGAGGGGACACAGATACGCAGTATTTT. Its protein product is CASSSPLAGGDTDTQYF.

The chain recombines TRBV2 with TRBJ1-2, with D maybe TRBD1 (6 bases). The CDR3 loop spans 13 amino acids. Deletions cut 4 bases from V and 6 bases from J, with 12 bases between. Germline V gives CDR1 SNHLY, CDR2 FYNNEI. This chain's CDR3 is CASSVGGVDGYTF. The CDR3 coding sequence is TGTGCCAGCAGTGTAGGGGGAGTTGATGGCTACACCTTC.